The 2 T cell receptor beta chains reported below all come from one sample, sequenced in a study of identical twins. TCRdb processed the 5' RACE reads anew with MiXCR; each CDR3 protein has one entry. The repertoire holds about 210,000 distinct CDR3 sequences, with approximately 9% as singletons. The sample comprised memory (CD45RO+) T cells sorted from blood. The source is a woman aged 18 to 35 in good health.

The chain combines TRBV5-1 with TRBJ1-2; no definite D call. Deletions cut 0 bases from V and 0 bases from J, with 9 bases between. CDR1 SGHRS and CDR2 YFSETQ come from the germline V gene. The CDR3 has 15 residues. The CDR3 sequence: CASSLAGGTNYGYTF. The CDR3 nucleotides are TGCGCCAGCAGCTTGGCGGGAGGCACTAACTATGGCTACACCTTC.

This clonotype was seen more than once but under ten times. The genes are TRBV29-1 and TRBJ1-1; no firm D call. The V end was cut by 4 bases, the J end by 0 bases, with 9 bases between. The CDR3 sequence is 13 residues long. Germline CDR1 is SQVTM and CDR2 is ANQGSEA. This CDR3 reads CSVALTMNTEAFF. The CDR3 nucleotides read TGCAGCGTTGCCCTTACAATGAACACTGAAGCTTTCTTT.